One and the same sample provided the 24 T cell receptor beta chains below, sequenced in a study of blood T cell repertoires in COVID-19. The assay was immunoSEQ multiplex PCR, and TCRdb's table has in-frame clones only and misses some. The data show tens of thousands of clones, 70% to 90% seen once. Sequenced input: peripheral blood. The receptor source for this set is a woman in her seventies with active COVID-19.

The chain joins TRBV29-1 to TRBJ2-1; the D is unclear. In germline, CDR1 is SQVTM, CDR2 ANQGSEA. V was trimmed by 7 bases and J by 7 bases, leaving 11 bases between them. CDR3 length: 11 residues. The chain's CDR3 is CSARNGNEQFF. The CDR3 DNA follows: TGCAGCGCCAGAAACGGGAATGAGCAGTTCTTC.

The CDR3 loop reads CASSPGLAGALDTQYF. In DNA, the CDR3 is TGTGCCAGCAGCCCGGGACTAGCGGGAGCCCTCGATACGCAGTATTTT. The chain uses TRBV5-5 and TRBJ2-3, with TRBD2 matching over 14 bases. V shed 4 bases, J shed 6 bases, and the junction held 7 bases outside the gene matches. The CDR3 sequence is 16 residues long. The germline V gene encodes CDR1 SGHKS and CDR2 YYEKEE (reference sequence).

The rearrangement links TRBV6-6 to TRBJ2-2; D unclear. Trimming left V 0 bases short and J 5 bases short, with 7 bases between. CDR1 MNHNY and CDR2 SVGAGI come from the germline V gene (reference sequence). The CDR3 extends over 14 amino acids. This chain's CDR3 is CASSYSIGTGELFF. The CDR3 DNA is TGTGCCAGCAGTTACTCTATCGGGACCGGGGAGCTGTTTTTT.

The V call is TRBV27, the J call TRBJ1-1; D is unresolved. Per the germline V gene, CDR1 is MNHEY and CDR2 is SMNVEV (reference sequence). CDR3 size: 14 residues. The germline V and J ends were trimmed by 5 bases and 1 base, with 11 bases remaining between them. In DNA form, the CDR3 reads TGTGCCAGCAGTCCCGATTTCGGGAACACTGAAGCTTTCTTT. Encoded protein: CASSPDFGNTEAFF.

In its sample, this clone was seen once. The chain uses TRBV18 and TRBJ2-2, with D tentatively TRBD1 (5 bases). The length of the CDR3 is 16 residues. Trimming took 3 bases from V and 0 from J, leaving 11 bases between them. In germline, CDR1 is KGHSH, CDR2 LQKENI. CDR3 DNA: TGTGCCAGCTCACCGTCGACAGTCGCGAACACCGGGGAGCTGTTTTTT. This gives the protein CASSPSTVANTGELFF.

The V call is TRBV18, the J call TRBJ1-2; a weak D match, TRBD1 (5 bases). The germline V gene has CDR1 KGHSH and CDR2 LQKENI. The ends were cut back, 3 bases at V and 0 bases at J, with 11 bases in the middle. The CDR3 runs to 15 residues. The CDR3 DNA reads TGTGCCAGCTCACCCCAACAGGATCCTAACTATGGCTACACCTTC. Its protein product is CASSPQQDPNYGYTF.

The rearrangement uses TRBV6-5 and TRBJ2-7; 7 bases are shared with TRBD1. V trimming: 10 bases; J trimming: 5 bases; junction bases outside the gene matches: 5. Germline CDR1 is MNHEY and CDR2 is SVGAGI. The CDR3 is made up of 11 amino acids. This CDR3 reads CATTDRDEQYF. DNA for the CDR3: TGTGCCACCACCGACAGGGACGAGCAGTACTTC.

The J gene is TRBJ1-1, the V gene TRBV2, with TRBD1 matching 10 bases. The CDR3 sequence is 15 residues long. V dropped 8 bases and J dropped 4; count of bases not matched to a gene: 10. The germline V gene has CDR1 SNHLY and CDR2 FYNNEI. CDR3: CASRDRGEKGTEAFF. The CDR3 coding sequence is TGTGCCAGCCGGGACAGGGGTGAGAAGGGCACTGAAGCTTTCTTT.

The chain links TRBV5-1 to TRBJ2-5; 9 bases line up with TRBD1. Germline V gives CDR1 SGHRS, CDR2 YFSETQ. The CDR3 is 16 amino acids. The V gene end was trimmed by 5 bases and the J gene end by 5 bases; junction bases not matched to a gene: 13. For the CDR3, the DNA is TGCGCCAGCAGACAGTCGGGACAGGGAAGGACCGAGACCCAGTACTTC. Amino acid sequence: CASRQSGQGRTETQYF.

The chain couples TRBV5-1 to TRBJ2-7; tentative D call: TRBD2 (6 bases). The length of the CDR3 is 15 residues. V was pared by 6 bases and J by 3 bases, with 19 bases between. CDR1 is SGHRS and CDR2 is YFSETQ in the germline V gene. The CDR3 nucleotides are TGCGCCAGCACCTCTTCGACTAGTGGTGTCTACGAGCAGTACTTC. It yields the protein CASTSSTSGVYEQYF.

The chain joins TRBV5-1 to TRBJ1-1; D unclear. Trimming removed 2 bases from V and 4 bases from J, with 12 bases in between. CDR1 is SGHRS and CDR2 is YFSETQ in the germline V gene. The CDR3 is 14 residues long. CDR3 sequence reads: CASSFRGEGTEAFF. DNA of the CDR3: TGCGCCAGCAGCTTTCGGGGAGAAGGCACTGAAGCTTTCTTT.

J is TRBJ2-1 and V is TRBV2; 9 positions match TRBD2. The CDR3 sequence is 14 residues long. Germline lookup yields CDR1 SNHLY and CDR2 FYNNEI. With V trimmed by 7 bases and J by 2 bases, 3 bases remained unmatched. The DNA of the CDR3 is TGTGCCAGCACCTTAGCGGGAGCCTACAATGAGCAGTTCTTC. Amino acid sequence: CASTLAGAYNEQFF.

The V call is TRBV15, the J call TRBJ2-7; 7 bases fit TRBD2. This CDR3 has 15 residues. The germline CDR1 and CDR2 sequences are LNHNV and YYDKDF (reference sequence). V gave up 0 bases and J gave up 5 bases; unmatched junction bases: 7. The CDR3 spells CATSREGRALDEQYF. Written as DNA, the CDR3 is TGTGCCACCAGCAGAGAGGGGAGGGCCCTCGACGAGCAGTACTTC.

This rearrangement joins TRBV19 to TRBJ2-5; 9 positions match TRBD2. This CDR3 comprises 15 residues. Germline lookup yields CDR1 LNHDA and CDR2 SQIVND (reference sequence). J was trimmed by 4 bases and V by 4 bases; bases with no gene match: 7. The DNA for the CDR3 is TGTGCCAGTAGTACCCGGCTAGCGGGAATAGAGACCCAGTACTTC. This gives the protein CASSTRLAGIETQYF.

V usage is TRBV27 and J usage is TRBJ2-3; TRBD2 is a possible D gene (6 bases). CDR1 and CDR2 (germline): MNHEY, SMNVEV (reference sequence). V dropped 5 bases and J dropped 5 bases, with 20 bases sitting between them. The CDR3 is 16 amino acids. CDR3: CASSPIAGGVEDTQYF. For the CDR3, the DNA is TGTGCCAGCAGTCCGATAGCCGGAGGGGTGGAAGATACGCAGTATTTT.

This clone was seen more than once but under ten times. The chain employs TRBV6-6 and TRBJ2-1; 13 positions agree with TRBD2. Germline assignment: CDR1 MNHNY and CDR2 SVGAGI (reference sequence). J was trimmed by 5 bases and V by 5 bases; bases with no gene match: 6. CDR3 length: 16 amino acids. The CDR3 loop is CASSPRTSGRNNEQFF. DNA for the CDR3: TGTGCCAGCAGTCCCCGGACTAGCGGGAGAAACAATGAGCAGTTCTTC.

The rearrangement uses TRBV27 and TRBJ2-3, with 10 bases that match TRBD1. The CDR3 consists of 16 residues. The germline CDR1 and CDR2 sequences are MNHEY and SMNVEV (reference sequence). V gave up 4 bases and J gave up 6 bases; unmatched junction bases: 10. This chain's CDR3 is CASSSTPGQGLDTQYF. CDR3 sequence (DNA): TGTGCCAGCAGTTCAACTCCGGGACAGGGGCTGGATACGCAGTATTTT.

The DNA of the CDR3 is TGTGCCAGCAGCGACGGGACAGCTATCTATGGCTACACCTTC. Protein product: CASSDGTAIYGYTF. V gene TRBV5-6 combines with J gene TRBJ1-2; 7 nucleotides match TRBD1. This CDR3 is built from 14 residues. Losses at the gene ends were 4 bases for V and 4 bases for J; bases not matched to a gene: 7. Germline V gene lookup returns CDR1 SGHDT and CDR2 YYEEEE.

V usage is TRBV4-1 and J usage is TRBJ2-1; TRBD1 agrees at 10 bases. The trim removed 4 bases at V and 10 bases at J, leaving 4 bases unmatched. Germline assignment: CDR1 MGHRA and CDR2 YSYEKL. CDR3 length: 13 amino acids. CDR3 nucleotides: TGCGCCAGCAGCCCGACAGGGGGCAAGGAGCAGTTCTTC. It codes for CASSPTGGKEQFF.

The gene calls are TRBV5-1 and TRBJ2-1; D may be TRBD2 (5 bases). The CDR3 has 13 residues. CDR1 and CDR2 (germline): SGHRS, YFSETQ. The ends were cut back, 0 bases at V and 6 bases at J, with 7 bases in the middle. The CDR3 DNA sequence: TGCGCCAGCAGCTTGGCCGAGGGCAATGAGCAGTTCTTC. Translated: CASSLAEGNEQFF.

The chain employs TRBV19 and TRBJ2-1; 12 nucleotides align to TRBD2. J gave up 6 bases and V 5 bases, and 11 bases lay outside the gene matches. CDR1 is LNHDA and CDR2 is SQIVND in the germline V gene (reference sequence). The CDR3 sequence is 17 residues long. The CDR3 coding sequence is TGTGCCAGTAGTGCCCGAATGACTAGCGGGAGCCCCAATGAGCAGTTCTTC. It yields the protein CASSARMTSGSPNEQFF.

The chain has TRBV5-1 and TRBJ2-5, with TRBD1 as a possible D gene (5 bases). Deletions cut 5 bases from V and 5 bases from J, with 13 bases between. There are 13 residues in the CDR3. CDR1 and CDR2 (germline): SGHRS, YFSETQ. CDR3 region: CASRADSAETQYF. Written as DNA, the CDR3 is TGCGCCAGCAGAGCTGACAGCGCGGAGACCCAGTACTTC. Combining the CDR3 with reference TRBV5-1 and TRBJ2-5 gives the whole variable domain KAGVTQTPRYLIKTRGQQVTLSCSPISGHRSVSWYQQTPGQGLQFLFEYFSETQRNKGNFPGRFSGRQFSNSRSEMNVSTLELGDSALYLCASRADSAETQYFGPGTRLLVL.

This chain's CDR3 is CASRNRDRDRTEAFF. The CDR3 DNA is TGTGCCAGCAGGAACCGAGACAGGGATCGCACTGAAGCTTTCTTT. The V gene is TRBV28, the J gene TRBJ1-1, with TRBD1 matching over 7 bases. The V gene end was trimmed by 6 bases and the J gene end by 4 bases; junction bases not matched to a gene: 11. In germline, CDR1 is MDHEN, CDR2 SYDVKM. The CDR3 has 15 amino acids.

This rearrangement joins TRBV5-6 to TRBJ2-7, with a weak D call TRBD1 (5 bases). The CDR3 is 14 amino acids. Germline-derived CDR1 and CDR2 are SGHDT and YYEEEE. V lost 1 base and J 2 bases, leaving 10 bases between the germline ends. CDR3 nucleotide sequence: TGTGCCAGCAGCTTGTGGACATACCCCTACGAGCAGTACTTC. Residues: CASSLWTYPYEQYF. Variable domain in full (rest from reference TRBV5-6 and TRBJ2-7): DAGVTQSPTHLIKTRGQQVTLRCSPKSGHDTVSWYQQALGQGPQFIFQYYEEEERQRGNFPDRFSGHQFPNYSSELNVNALLLGDSALYLCASSLWTYPYEQYFGPGTRLTVT.